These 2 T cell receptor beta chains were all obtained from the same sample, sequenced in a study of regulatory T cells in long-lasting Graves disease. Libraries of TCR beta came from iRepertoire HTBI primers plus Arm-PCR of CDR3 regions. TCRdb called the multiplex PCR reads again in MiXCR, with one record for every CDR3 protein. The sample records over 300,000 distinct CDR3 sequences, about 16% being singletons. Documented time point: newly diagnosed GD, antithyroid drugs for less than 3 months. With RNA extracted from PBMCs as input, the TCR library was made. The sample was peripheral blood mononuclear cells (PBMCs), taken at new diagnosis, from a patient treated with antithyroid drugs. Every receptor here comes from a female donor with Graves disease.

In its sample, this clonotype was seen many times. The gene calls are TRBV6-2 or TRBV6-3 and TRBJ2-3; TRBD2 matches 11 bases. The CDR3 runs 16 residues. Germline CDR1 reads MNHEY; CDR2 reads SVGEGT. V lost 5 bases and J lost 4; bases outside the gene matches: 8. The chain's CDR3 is CASSVSGLAGADTQYF. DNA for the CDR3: TGTGCCAGCAGTGTGTCAGGACTAGCGGGTGCAGATACGCAGTATTTT.

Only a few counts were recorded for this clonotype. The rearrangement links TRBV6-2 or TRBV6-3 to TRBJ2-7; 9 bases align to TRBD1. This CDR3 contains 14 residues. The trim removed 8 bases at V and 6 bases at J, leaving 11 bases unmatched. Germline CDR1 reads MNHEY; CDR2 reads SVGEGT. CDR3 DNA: TGTGCCAGCTACCGGGACAGGGCTCTGTCCGAGCAGTACTTC. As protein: CASYRDRALSEQYF.